These 30 T cell receptor beta chains were all obtained from the same sample, sequenced in a study of CXCR3-negative and CXCR3-positive naive CD8 T cells. Their antigens remain unidentified. The TRB libraries of cDNA were built by UMI-labeled 5' RACE. TCRdb reprocessed the 5' RACE reads, keeping one entry per CDR3 protein, no DNA. This sample's table has about 6,900 distinct CDR3 sequences. Study-level results: Against CXCR3-negative naive cells, CXCR3-positive naive cells showed more hydrophobic TRB CDR3s.

The source material was naive CXCR3+ CD8+ T cells from blood. Sample subset: CD45RO-CCR7+CD27+CD95- naive CD8+ T cells expressing CXCR3 (TNR3+). All receptors come from a human donor in good health. Some clones in this sample may be carry-over from other donors' samples.

By frequency, this clonotype registers medium-sized. This chain joins TRBV29-1 and TRBJ2-3; TCRdb returns TRBD1, unconfirmable since there is no DNA. The CDR3 totals 13 residues. Per the germline V gene, CDR1 is SQVTM and CDR2 is ANQGSEA. CDR3 region: CSVGQGWTDTQYF.

This clonotype is labeled medium-sized based on frequency. The chain recombines TRBV15 with TRBJ1-2. CDR1 and CDR2 from the germline V gene are LNHNV and YYDKDF (reference sequence). The CDR3 length is 17 residues. CDR3 region: CATSSTSFAASNYGYTF.

Judged by frequency, this clonotype is medium-sized. V gene TRBV7-8 combines with J gene TRBJ2-1; lacking DNA, the TRBD1 call made by TCRdb goes unchecked. Germline V gene data show CDR1 as SGHVS and CDR2 as FQNEAQ. The CDR3 spans 16 residues. CDR3: CASSITGGMRYNEQFF.

The chain combines TRBV20-1 with TRBJ1-1. Looked up from germline, CDR1 is DFQATT and CDR2 is SNEGSKA (reference sequence). This CDR3 is 12 amino acids long. The CDR3 region is CSARGISSEAFF.

The chain has TRBV27 and TRBJ1-1. The CDR3 has 14 amino acids. Germline V gives CDR1 MNHEY, CDR2 SMNVEV (reference sequence). The CDR3 is CASSPSDGYTEAFF.

The chain is built from TRBV19 and TRBJ2-1; TCRdb designates TRBD2, a call that cannot be tested without DNA. The CDR3 is 13 amino acids. Germline CDR1 and CDR2: LNHDA and SQIVND (reference sequence). CDR3 sequence: CASTSGVMGEQFF.

This clonotype ranks as medium-sized in terms of frequency. J is TRBJ2-1 and V is TRBV29-1; the D call of TRBD2 rests on TCRdb alone, since no DNA is present to check it. The CDR3 is 16 amino acids. Germline V lookup: CDR1 SQVTM, CDR2 ANQGSEA. The CDR3 loop reads CSVESLSGLGDNEQFF.

V is TRBV11-1 and J is TRBJ1-1; the TCRdb D gene call, TRBD1, has no DNA to confirm it. From germline, CDR1 is SGHAT and CDR2 FQDESV (reference sequence). The CDR3 runs 14 residues. CDR3 loop: CASSLDGHMTEAFF.

The chain employs TRBV23-1 and TRBJ1-1; the TRBD1 assignment by TCRdb is unverifiable without DNA. TRBV23-1 is an ORF for which the function is uncertain. This CDR3 region has 15 residues. CDR3 residues: CASSQPVQRQRRAFF.

Considering frequency, this clonotype is medium-sized. The V and J genes are TRBV28 and TRBJ2-7; TCRdb indicates TRBD1, and absent DNA this call remains unverified. Germline V gives CDR1 MDHEN, CDR2 SYDVKM. CDR3 length equals 15 residues. The CDR3 loop is CASAGPGGLYYEQYF.

The chain is built from TRBV29-1 and TRBJ1-1. This CDR3 is built from 11 residues. Germline V gene data show CDR1 as SQVTM and CDR2 as ANQGSEA. CDR3 loop: CSVVWVAEAFF.

By frequency, this clonotype registers medium-sized. The J gene is TRBJ2-1, the V gene TRBV29-1; TCRdb gives TRBD1 as the D gene, but with no DNA this cannot be confirmed. CDR1 and CDR2 (germline): SQVTM, ANQGSEA. CDR3 length: 13 residues. The CDR3 is CSAGEQPYNEQFF.

This clonotype counts as medium-sized (0.01 to 0.1%) by frequency. The chain has TRBV29-1 and TRBJ1-1. CDR3 length equals 11 residues. The V gene's germline CDR1 is SQVTM and CDR2 ANQGSEA. CDR3 in amino acids: CSVVINTEAFF.

The gene calls are TRBV9 and TRBJ2-1; TCRdb lists TRBD2, though no DNA is available to test this call. The CDR3 totals 17 residues. The germline V gene encodes CDR1 SGDLS and CDR2 YYNGEE. CDR3: CASSPSLAVGGDNEQFF. The full variable domain, with the rest looked up from reference TRBV9 and TRBJ2-1, is DSGVTQTPKHLITATGQRVTLRCSPRSGDLSVYWYQQSLDQGLQFLIQYYNGEERAKGNILERFSAQQFPDLHSELNLSSLELGDSALYFCASSPSLAVGGDNEQFFGPGTRLTVL.

Frequency places this clonotype as medium-sized. The V gene is TRBV5-1, the J gene TRBJ2-1. CDR1 is SGHRS, CDR2 YFSETQ, per germline. This CDR3 is built from 12 residues. Here the CDR3 reads CASSSMGNEQFF.

Frequency places this clonotype as medium-sized. The chain links TRBV29-1 to TRBJ1-1; TCRdb designates TRBD1, a call that cannot be tested without DNA. The germline V gene has CDR1 SQVTM and CDR2 ANQGSEA. The CDR3 spans 11 residues. The CDR3 region is CSFRQGEEAFF.

This clonotype shows up as medium-sized by frequency. The rearrangement joins TRBV29-1 to TRBJ2-1; with no DNA, the TCRdb D assignment of TRBD2 cannot be verified. This CDR3 comprises 13 residues. CDR1 SQVTM and CDR2 ANQGSEA come from the germline V gene. The CDR3 sequence: CSGTSGRNNEQFF.

Judged by frequency, this clonotype is medium-sized. This chain joins TRBV12-3 or TRBV12-4 and TRBJ1-5; absent DNA, TCRdb's TRBD1 call cannot be checked. The CDR3 consists of 16 residues. The CDR3 here is CASSLAGYSSNQPQHF.

This clonotype shows up as medium-sized (0.01 to 0.1%) by frequency. This chain connects TRBV7-9 to TRBJ1-1; TCRdb's D call of TRBD1 is untestable without DNA. The CDR3 has 16 residues. Germline assignment: CDR1 SEHNR and CDR2 FQNEAQ (reference sequence). The CDR3 loop is CASSLTGGEKGTEAFF. Filled out from reference TRBV7-9 and TRBJ1-1, the complete variable domain reads DTGVSQNPRHKITKRGQNVTFRCDPISEHNRLYWYRQTLGQGPEFLTYFQNEAQLEKSRLLSDRFSAERPKGSFSTLEIQRTEQGDSAMYLCASSLTGGEKGTEAFFGQGTRLTVV.

This chain links TRBV20-1 with TRBJ2-1; the TCRdb D gene call, TRBD2, has no DNA to confirm it. The CDR3 length is 14 residues. The germline CDR1 and CDR2 sequences are DFQATT and SNEGSKA (reference sequence). The CDR3 loop is CSARDVERINEQFF.

This clonotype is deemed medium-sized by its frequency. This chain joins TRBV20-1 and TRBJ2-5. Germline V CDR1 and CDR2: DFQATT, SNEGSKA (reference sequence). CDR3 length: 15 amino acids. The CDR3 is CSARESLARQETQYF.

This clonotype ranks as medium-sized in terms of frequency. The J gene is TRBJ1-1, the V gene TRBV29-1. Germline CDR1 is SQVTM and CDR2 is ANQGSEA. The CDR3 sequence is 12 residues long. CDR3 region: CSVLLANTEAFF.

By frequency, this clonotype is medium-sized. The chain joins TRBV5-1 to TRBJ2-2; TCRdb's D gene call, TRBD2, goes unchecked for lack of DNA. Germline CDR1 and CDR2: SGHRS and YFSETQ. CDR3 length: 14 amino acids. CDR3: CASRLAGQTEELFF.

Considering frequency, this clonotype is medium-sized (0.01 to 0.1%). The chain uses TRBV27 and TRBJ1-5; without DNA, the TCRdb call of TRBD1 cannot be checked. Germline assignment: CDR1 MNHEY and CDR2 SMNVEV (reference sequence). The CDR3 totals 15 residues. The CDR3 protein is CASTPVGAGNQPQHF.

This clonotype is labeled medium-sized based on frequency. The gene calls are TRBV29-1 and TRBJ2-3; the TRBD1 assignment by TCRdb is unverifiable without DNA. The CDR3 covers 15 residues. Germline loops: CDR1 SQVTM, CDR2 ANQGSEA. CDR3 amino acids: CSVSPGTTSTDTQYF.

Measured by frequency, this clonotype is medium-sized. The chain carries TRBV27 and TRBJ2-3. Per the germline V gene, CDR1 is MNHEY and CDR2 is SMNVEV (reference sequence). CDR3 length: 14 amino acids. Here the CDR3 reads CASSLAGETDTQYF.

Its frequency marks this clonotype as medium-sized. The chain recombines TRBV27 with TRBJ1-6; the TCRdb D gene call, TRBD1, has no DNA to confirm it. Germline values: CDR1 MNHEY, CDR2 SMNVEV (reference sequence). The CDR3 covers 15 residues. This chain's CDR3 is CASSWDPGTNSPLHF.

Its frequency marks this clonotype as medium-sized. The chain recombines TRBV24-1 with TRBJ2-1; TCRdb's D gene call, TRBD1, goes unchecked for lack of DNA. Germline lookup yields CDR1 KGHDR and CDR2 SFDVKD. CDR3 length: 13 amino acids. This CDR3 reads CATARGTYNEQFF.

This rearrangement joins TRBV5-8 to TRBJ2-1; the D gene TCRdb calls, TRBD2, cannot be checked with no DNA. Germline V lookup: CDR1 SGHTS, CDR2 YDEGEE. CDR3 length equals 12 residues. This CDR3 is CASSPAGVEQFF.

V is TRBV9 and J is TRBJ2-3. CDR3 length equals 13 residues. Germline V CDR1 and CDR2: SGDLS, YYNGEE. CDR3 amino acids: CASSVEGTDTQYF.